Included here is one T cell receptor beta chain sequence, with context. Its matching antigen is unknown. The CDR3 has 14 residues. Germline V CDR1 and CDR2: SGHTA, FQGNSA. These data come from a study of monozygotic twins with inflammatory bowel disease. Study-level findings and limits: People with IBD had fewer clonotypes in common with others than healthy twins did, especially with disease activity.

Total RNA amounting to 3,500 to 4,000 ng went into each TCR library. The authors made each sample's cDNA in eight separate reactions. Template switching introduced UMIs that contain a 6-nucleotide sample barcode. Using the 5' RACE reads, TCRdb records one entry per CDR3 protein without DNA. This repertoire comprises about 380,000 distinct CDR3 sequences; its ten largest clones make up about 2.5%. Sequenced input: blood. This chain connects TRBV7-2 to TRBJ2-7; checking the TCRdb D call of TRBD1 is not possible without DNA. This sequence was found in a human donor with ulcerative colitis or Crohn's disease, or a healthy co-twin of an affected twin (not recorded which). The CDR3: CASSRRTAPYEQYF.